This T cell receptor beta chain was sequenced for a study of blood T cells in healthy people across ages. The ends lost 3 bases at V and 4 bases at J; junction bases unmatched: 20. Germline V gene sequence: CDR1 DFQATT, CDR2 SNEGSKA (reference sequence). CDR3 length: 21 residues. This clonotype appeared a few times. Primed by a sample-barcoded 5' primer and a J-beta primer mix, a second PCR proceeded for about 6 to 12 cycles. TCRdb reprocessed the 5' RACE reads via MiXCR and lists one record per CDR3 protein. This table has approximately 1.5 million distinct CDR3 sequences, 30% to 40% appearing once. The specimen sequenced was blood. This clonotype was obtained from a woman aged 25 to 39 in good health. The gene calls are TRBV20-1 and TRBJ2-1; 14 bases are a match to TRBD2. The CDR3 reads CSASGGSGLAGGPSIYNEQFF. The CDR3 bases are TGCAGTGCTAGTGGGGGTAGTGGACTAGCGGGAGGACCATCCATTTACAATGAGCAGTTCTTC.